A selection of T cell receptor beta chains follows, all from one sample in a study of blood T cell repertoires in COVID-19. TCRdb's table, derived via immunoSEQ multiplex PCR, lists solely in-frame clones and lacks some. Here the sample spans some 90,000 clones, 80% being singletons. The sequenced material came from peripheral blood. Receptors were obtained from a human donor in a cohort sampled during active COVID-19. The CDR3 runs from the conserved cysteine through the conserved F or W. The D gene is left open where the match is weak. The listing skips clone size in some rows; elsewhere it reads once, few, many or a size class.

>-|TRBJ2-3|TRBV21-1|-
TGTGCCAGTAAAGGACTTATAGCGGGAGGATTCACAGATACGCAGTATTTT
CASKGLIAGGFTDTQYF
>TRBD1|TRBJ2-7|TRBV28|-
TGTGCCAGCAGTTGGCCTCCGGGACAGAGGTACGAGCAGTACTTC
CASSWPPGQRYEQYF
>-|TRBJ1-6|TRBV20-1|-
TGCAGTGCTAGCCTTAATTCACCCCTCCACTTT
CSASLNSPLHF
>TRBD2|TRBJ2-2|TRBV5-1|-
TGCGCCAGCAGCACGGGACTAGCGGGAAACGGGGAGCTGTTTTTT
CASSTGLAGNGELFF
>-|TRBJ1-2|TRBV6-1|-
TGTGCCAGCAGTGAAGCGGTAGGATCAGGGTTGTCGGTGAGAGGCTACACCTTC
CASSEAVGSGLSVRGYTF
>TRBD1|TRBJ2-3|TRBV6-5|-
TGTGCCAGCAGTTTTCGGACAGGGGCAGATACACAGTATTTT
CASSFRTGADTQYF
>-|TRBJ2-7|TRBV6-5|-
TGTGCCAGCATTTCAGGCTACGAGCAGTACTTC
CASISGYEQYF
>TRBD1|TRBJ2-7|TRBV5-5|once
TGTGCCAGCAGCTTGGCGGGACAGGTGCCTACCTACGAGCAGTACTTC
CASSLAGQVPTYEQYF
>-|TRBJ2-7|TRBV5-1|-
TGCGCCAGCAGCCCCCGGGAGAGCTCCTACGAGCAGTACTTC
CASSPRESSYEQYF
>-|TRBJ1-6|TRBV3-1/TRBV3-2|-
TGTGCCAGCAGCCAAGATCGGGATTCACCCCTCCACTTT
CASSQDRDSPLHF
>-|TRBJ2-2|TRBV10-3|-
TGTGCCATCAGAGCTCGGTCCACCGGGGAGCTGTTTTTT
CAIRARSTGELFF
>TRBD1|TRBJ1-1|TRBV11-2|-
TGTGCCAGCAGCGCGTCAACAGGGGGCACTGAAGCTTTCTTT
CASSASTGGTEAFF
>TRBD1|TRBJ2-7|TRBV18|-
TGTGCCAGCTCACCACCGGGACAGACCTACGAGCAGTACTTC
CASSPPGQTYEQYF
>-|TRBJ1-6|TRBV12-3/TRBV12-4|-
TGTGCCAGCAGTTCCCAGGTGATTTCACCCCTCCACTTT
CASSSQVISPLHF
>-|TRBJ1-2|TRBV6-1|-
TGTGCCAGCAGTGAATTTAAGGGGGGGTCTGGCTACACCTTC
CASSEFKGGSGYTF
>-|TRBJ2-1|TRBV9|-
TGTGCCAGCAGCGTAGAGAGGGAGTACGATGAGCAGTTCTTC
CASSVEREYDEQFF
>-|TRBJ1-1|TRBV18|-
TGTGCCAGCTCACCAAACAGGGTGGCTGAAGCTTTCTTT
CASSPNRVAEAFF
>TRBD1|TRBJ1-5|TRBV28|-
TGTGCCAGCCTACCAGGGGGTAGCAAGCCCCAGCATTTT
CASLPGGSKPQHF
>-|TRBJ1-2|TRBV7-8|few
TGTGCCAGCAGTCCCCTTGGGGGGGAACGAGGCTACACCTTC
CASSPLGGERGYTF
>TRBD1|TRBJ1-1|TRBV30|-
TGTGCCCAACGGCGGACAGGGGCGAACACTGAAGCTTTCTTT
CAQRRTGANTEAFF
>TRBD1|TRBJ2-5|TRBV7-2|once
TGTGCCAGCAGCTTAGGGGCCGGGGGACAGGGGAGGCAAGAGACCCAGTACTTC
CASSLGAGGQGRQETQYF
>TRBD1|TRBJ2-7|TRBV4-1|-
TGCGCCAGCAGCCAAGTGGGACAGGGAAACTACGAGCAGTACTTC
CASSQVGQGNYEQYF
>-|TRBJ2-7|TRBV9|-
TGTGCCAGCAGCGTAGTAACAGGGAGCTCCTACGAGCAGTACTTC
CASSVVTGSSYEQYF
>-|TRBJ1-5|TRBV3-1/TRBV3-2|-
TGTGCCAGCAGCCGTAACAGTTACAATCAGCCCCAGCATTTT
CASSRNSYNQPQHF
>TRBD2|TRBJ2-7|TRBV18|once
TGTGCCAGCTCTCCCTTTAGTAGCGGGACCTCCTACGAGCAGTACTTC
CASSPFSSGTSYEQYF
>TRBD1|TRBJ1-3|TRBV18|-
TGTGCCAGCTCACCGGGACAGGGGATCTCTGGAAACACCATATATTTT
CASSPGQGISGNTIYF
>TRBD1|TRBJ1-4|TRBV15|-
TGTGCCACCAGCAGAGATCGGTACAGGGGAAATGAAAAACTGTTTTTT
CATSRDRYRGNEKLFF
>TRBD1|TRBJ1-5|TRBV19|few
TGTGCCAGTAGTAGGCGGGAGGGACAGAGCAATCAGCCCCAGCATTTT
CASSRREGQSNQPQHF
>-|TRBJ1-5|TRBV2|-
TGTGCCAGCAGCCCCCGCATAGTTAGCAATCAGCCCCAGCATTTT
CASSPRIVSNQPQHF
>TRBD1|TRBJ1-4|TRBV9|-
TGTGCCAGCAGCGGAAAACTATCGGGACAGATTAATGAAAAACTGTTTTTT
CASSGKLSGQINEKLFF
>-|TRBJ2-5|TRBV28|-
TGTGCCAGCAGTCCTCAGGGGTCCGCCCAAGAGACCCAGTACTTC
CASSPQGSAQETQYF
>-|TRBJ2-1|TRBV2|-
TGTGCCAGCAGTGTCTCATTTACTAGTTCCTCCAATGAGCAGTTCTTC
CASSVSFTSSSNEQFF
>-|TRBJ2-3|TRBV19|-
TGTGCCAGTAGTATAGGGCTAGAAGATACGCAGTATTTT
CASSIGLEDTQYF
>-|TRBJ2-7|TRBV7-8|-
TGTGCCAGCAGCTTAAGCGGACACGAGCAGTACTTC
CASSLSGHEQYF
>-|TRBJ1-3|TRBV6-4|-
TGTGCCAGCAGAACTTACCTAAGCTTTTACTCTGGAAACACCATATATTTT
CASRTYLSFYSGNTIYF
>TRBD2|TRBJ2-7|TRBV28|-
TGTGCCAGCAGCCAATCCCCTTCGGGGGGGTCCTACGAGCAGTACTTC
CASSQSPSGGSYEQYF
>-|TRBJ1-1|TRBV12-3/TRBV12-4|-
TGTGCCAGCGCCAGCTGGGCTAACACTGAAGCTTTCTTT
CASASWANTEAFF
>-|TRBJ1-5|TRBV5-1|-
TGCGCCAGCAGCTTGGAGGGGGGGGAAGCCCAGCCCCAGCATTTT
CASSLEGGEAQPQHF
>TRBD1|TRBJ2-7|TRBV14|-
TGTGCCAGCAGCCCCCGCCCTGGACAGGTTGTCTCCTACGAGCAGTACTTC
CASSPRPGQVVSYEQYF
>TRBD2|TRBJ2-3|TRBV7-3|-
TGTGCCAGCAGCAAACTAGCGGCTAGCACAGATACGCAGTATTTT
CASSKLAASTDTQYF
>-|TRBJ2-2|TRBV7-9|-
TGTGCCAGCCTCTGGGCCCCCCCCGCCGGGGAGCTGTTTTTT
CASLWAPPAGELFF
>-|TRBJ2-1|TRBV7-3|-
TGTGCCAGCAGCTTATATGGCAGGGGAGAGCAGTTCTTC
CASSLYGRGEQFF
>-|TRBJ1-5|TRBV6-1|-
TGTGCCAGCAGTGAGGGGCAGGGCAATCAGCCCCAGCATTTT
CASSEGQGNQPQHF
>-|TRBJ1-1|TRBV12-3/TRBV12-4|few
TGTGCCAGCAGTCTGCGGAACACTGAAGCTTTCTTT
CASSLRNTEAFF
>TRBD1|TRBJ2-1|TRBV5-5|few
TGTGCCAGCACCAGGGACAGGGGACATGAGCAGTTCTTC
CASTRDRGHEQFF
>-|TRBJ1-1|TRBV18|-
TGTGCCAGCTCACCACTCCAGGACACTGAAGCTTTCTTT
CASSPLQDTEAFF
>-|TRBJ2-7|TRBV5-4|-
TGTGCCAGCAGCTTGTCCACGGTCCGCAAGCAGTACTTC
CASSLSTVRKQYF
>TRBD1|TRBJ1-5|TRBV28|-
TGTGCCAGTGCCCTAACAGGGGTTTGGAGCAATCAGCCCCAGCATTTT
CASALTGVWSNQPQHF
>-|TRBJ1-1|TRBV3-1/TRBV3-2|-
TGTGCCAGCAGCCAACAGGGAAGGACTGAAGCTTTCTTT
CASSQQGRTEAFF
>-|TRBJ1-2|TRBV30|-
TGTGCCTGGATCACCTGGGACAAACTAAACGGCTACACCTTC
CAWITWDKLNGYTF
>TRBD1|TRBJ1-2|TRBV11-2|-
TGTGCCAGCAGCTTAAACTTGGGACAGGGGAGCGGCTACACCTTC
CASSLNLGQGSGYTF
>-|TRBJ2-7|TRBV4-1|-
TGCGCCAGCAGCCAAGATCCCAGGTTCTACGAGCAGTACTTC
CASSQDPRFYEQYF
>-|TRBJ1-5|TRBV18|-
TGTGCCAGCTCCCCCGGGGGGTTCCGCCAGCCCCAGCATTTT
CASSPGGFRQPQHF
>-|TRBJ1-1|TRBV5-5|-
TGTGCCAGCAGCTGGGACACCTGGGGCACTGAAGCTTTCTTT
CASSWDTWGTEAFF
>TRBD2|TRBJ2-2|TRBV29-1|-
TGCAGCGTTGAAGAGGGGGGACTAGTCCCGAACACCGGGGAGCTGTTTTTT
CSVEEGGLVPNTGELFF
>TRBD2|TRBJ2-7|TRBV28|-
TGTGCCAGCAGAGGGAGGGCCTTCGAGCAGTACTTC
CASRGRAFEQYF
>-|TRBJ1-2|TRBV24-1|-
TGTGCCACCAGTGATTCGAGACAGGTTTCCGTCGAGGACTACACCTTC
CATSDSRQVSVEDYTF
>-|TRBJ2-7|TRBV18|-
TGTGCCAGCTGTTTTGACCAGGGTTACGAGCAGTACTTC
CASCFDQGYEQYF
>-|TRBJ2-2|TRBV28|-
TGTGCCAGCACGAGGGCCCCTCACACCGGGGAGCTGTTTTTT
CASTRAPHTGELFF